The present T cell receptor (beta chain) was sequenced within a study of CD8+CD57+ T cells in acquired aplastic anemia. Overall study results and limits: Sharing between patients and controls was observed for twenty-nine CD8+ CDR3 sequences. With respect to CD8+ Simpson's diversity, patients and controls did not differ significantly.

As for this clonotype: Its antigen is still unknown.

Individuals selected for sequencing had exhibited CD8+CD57+ cell expansion on flow cytometry. Among the patients, all had severe acquired aplastic anemia. The CDR3 totals 15 residues. Trimming left V 4 bases short and J 3 bases short, with 18 bases between. CDR1 is SQVTM, CDR2 ANQGSEA, per germline. Genomic DNA, the template, was used for profiling of the TCR beta VDJ and CDR3. TCRdb re-derived calls from the reads in MiXCR, one entry per CDR3 protein. The sample has over 150,000 distinct CDR3 sequences; more than 60% are singletons. Sequencing input: sorted CD4+, CD8+, or CD8+CD57+ T cells (not recorded which) from PBMCs. This receptor was taken from a human donor with aplastic anemia. The chain is built from TRBV29-1 and TRBJ1-1, with TRBD1 as a possible D gene (5 bases). The CDR3 loop is CSVGAEGGADTEAFF. DNA of the CDR3: TGCAGCGTTGGAGCAGAAGGCGGGGCGGACACTGAAGCTTTCTTT.